Shown below are 18 T cell receptor beta chains from a single sample sequenced in a study of T and B cells in COVID-19 patients. From blood, about 250-500 ng of genomic DNA served as TRB template. TRB rearrangements were amplified by multiplex PCR with BIOMED2 TRB-A/B primers. One entry per CDR3 protein, called by TCRdb with MiXCR from the multiplex PCR reads. The table has about 1,300 distinct CDR3 sequences, 27% seen once. Sequencing input: blood. The receptors derive from a human donor with active COVID-19.

This clonotype is deemed medium-sized. The V gene is TRBV12-3 or TRBV12-4, the J gene TRBJ2-1, with 11 bases fitting TRBD1. Trimming took 6 bases from V and 6 from J; bases not matched to a gene: 10. This CDR3 is 16 amino acids long. The chain's CDR3 is CASSTPGTGGRNEQFF. In DNA form, the CDR3 reads TGTGCCAGCAGCACCCCCGGGACAGGGGGACGCAATGAGCAGTTCTTC.

This clonotype has just a few counts. V is TRBV7-2 and J is TRBJ2-7, with 11 bases lining up with TRBD2. CDR3 length: 16 residues. The trim removed 5 bases at V and 9 bases at J, leaving 15 bases unmatched. The germline V gene has CDR1 SGHTA and CDR2 FQGNSA. CDR3 residues: CASSPGLAGTINGQYF. The CDR3 bases are TGTGCCAGCAGCCCAGGACTAGCGGGTACAATAAACGGGCAGTACTTC.

The V and J genes are TRBV14 and TRBJ1-2; tentative D call: TRBD1 (5 bases). V was trimmed by 4 bases and J by 5 bases, leaving 20 bases between them. Germline CDR1 SGHDN, CDR2 FVKESK. The CDR3 loop spans 16 amino acids. The DNA of the CDR3 is TGTGCCAGCAGCCCCCGGGGCGCGTTCACTCCGTATGGCTACACCTTC. Translated, it gives CASSPRGAFTPYGYTF.

By share, this clonotype ranks as medium-sized (0.01 to 0.1%). The CDR3 sequence: CASSLTEDTQYF. The CDR3, as DNA: TGTGCCAGCAGTTTGACAGAGGATACGCAGTATTTT. J is TRBJ2-3 and V is TRBV5-6, with D perhaps TRBD1 (5 bases). This CDR3 contains 12 residues. Germline CDR1 reads SGHDT; CDR2 reads YYEEEE. V shed 5 bases and J shed 6 bases, with 10 bases lying between them.

On this clonotype itself: A read error is possible here, since a much larger clone lies one base away. The missing conserved phenylalanine or tryptophan at the end of this CDR3 makes a read error likely. V and J are TRBV6-5 and TRBJ2-7; D is perhaps TRBD2 (7 bases). Germline assignment: CDR1 MNHEY and CDR2 SVGAGI. V gave up 2 bases and J gave up 5 bases, with 16 bases separating them. CDR3 length: 15 residues. Written as DNA, the CDR3 is TGTGCCAGCAGTTACCCCGAGGGGGGGCGAAACGAGCAGTACCTC. It yields the protein CASSYPEGGRNEQYL.

V is TRBV18 and J is TRBJ1-6, with TRBD1 matching 9 bases. The germline V gene encodes CDR1 KGHSH and CDR2 LQKENI. The CDR3 contains 16 residues. With V trimmed by 3 bases and J by 3 bases, 3 bases remained unmatched. CDR3 sequence (DNA): TGTGCCAGCTCACCTTGGGGACAGGGCTATAATTCACCCCTCCACTTT. It encodes CASSPWGQGYNSPLHF.

This clonotype occurred once. A junction end diverges from the germline sequence, so it may reflect a read error. The CDR3 loop is CAGSYLGGAPEAFF. The CDR3 DNA reads TGTGCCGGCAGTTACTTAGGAGGGGCCCCAGAGGCTTTCTTT. The genes are TRBV6-5 and TRBJ1-1; D is perhaps TRBD1 (5 bases). CDR1 MNHEY and CDR2 SVGAGI come from the germline V gene. The CDR3 is 14 residues long.

By share, this clonotype counts as medium-sized. The J gene is TRBJ2-5, the V gene TRBV5-4; D may be TRBD1 (5 bases). The V gene's germline CDR1 is SGHNT and CDR2 YYREEE (reference sequence). The CDR3 has 14 residues. Deletions cut 3 bases from V and 3 bases from J, with 12 bases between. CDR3 sequence (DNA): TGTGCCAGCAGCTCTACAGGACGGGAAGAGACCCAGTACTTC. Its translation: CASSSTGREETQYF.

This chain links TRBV7-3 with TRBJ2-2, with D tentatively TRBD1 (6 bases). This CDR3 has 16 residues. From germline, CDR1 is SGHTA and CDR2 FQGTGA. V was shortened by 5 bases and J by 2 bases, with 15 bases between the two germline ends. The CDR3 here is CASSQAGTRNTGELFF. CDR3 DNA sequence: TGTGCCAGCAGCCAAGCTGGGACACGCAACACCGGGGAGCTGTTTTTT.

By sample share, this clonotype is medium-sized. The chain is built from TRBV6-2 or TRBV6-3 and TRBJ2-7, with 7 positions matching TRBD2. V lost 6 bases and J lost 9; bases outside the gene matches: 14. The CDR3 is 14 residues long. Germline V CDR1 and CDR2: MNHEY, SVGEGT. CDR3 sequence: CASRSGTDHLRQYF. The DNA for the CDR3 is TGTGCCAGCAGAAGCGGGACGGACCACCTCAGGCAGTACTTC.

The chain uses TRBV6-6 and TRBJ1-1; 11 positions match TRBD1. CDR1 is MNHNY, CDR2 SVGAGI, per germline (reference sequence). The V gene end was trimmed by 4 bases and the J gene end by 6 bases; junction bases not matched to a gene: 10. The CDR3 runs to 16 residues. The CDR3 bases are TGTGCCAGCAGTTCCCCGGGACAGGGGGTTAGCGCTGAAGCTTTCTTT. Protein: CASSSPGQGVSAEAFF.

V gene TRBV20-1 combines with J gene TRBJ2-7; 8 nucleotides agree with TRBD1. V was pared by 0 bases and J by 2 bases, with 3 bases of the junction left unmatched. CDR1 DFQATT and CDR2 SNEGSKA come from the germline V gene (reference sequence). The CDR3 spans 14 residues. The CDR3 spells CSARDRTGTYEQYF. CDR3 DNA sequence: TGCAGTGCTAGAGATAGGACAGGGACCTACGAGCAGTACTTC.

J is TRBJ1-1 and V is TRBV4-3; no reliable D call. Germline CDR1 and CDR2: LGHNA and YSLEER. This CDR3 contains 15 residues. Trimming took off 3 bases at V and 8 bases at J, with 19 bases between the two ends. The CDR3: CASSHTADPGAEAFF. The CDR3 DNA sequence: TGCGCCAGCAGCCATACTGCCGACCCGGGCGCAGAAGCTTTCTTT.

J is TRBJ2-1 and V is TRBV28, with TRBD2 matching 13 bases. With 5 bases clipped from V and 10 bases from J, the junction kept 8 bases outside the gene matches. CDR1 is MDHEN and CDR2 is SYDVKM in the germline V gene. This CDR3 has 15 residues. Here the CDR3 reads CASSPGLAGAEEQFF. As DNA, the CDR3 is TGTGCCAGCAGTCCCGGACTAGCGGGAGCAGAGGAGCAGTTCTTC.

This clonotype was picked up a small number of times. The rearrangement joins TRBV5-1 to TRBJ1-1; D not resolved. The CDR3 contains 13 residues. From germline, CDR1 is SGHRS and CDR2 YFSETQ. The V end lost 0 bases, the J end lost 3 bases, and 6 bases lay between the germline ends. Here the CDR3 reads CASSLAGDTEAFF. The CDR3 region has the DNA TGCGCCAGCAGCTTGGCCGGGGACACTGAAGCTTTCTTT.

This clonotype is categorized as medium-sized. The chain employs TRBV12-3 or TRBV12-4 and TRBJ2-2; D gene unclear. V was clipped by 6 bases and J by 1 base, with 6 bases between them. The CDR3 consists of 13 residues. The CDR3 DNA is TGTGCCAGCAGGTCCAGGAACACCGGGGAGCTGTTTTTT. This sequence encodes CASRSRNTGELFF.

The rearrangement uses TRBV24-1 and TRBJ1-5, with a tentative D call TRBD1 (6 bases). The germline V gene encodes CDR1 KGHDR and CDR2 SFDVKD. This CDR3 comprises 15 residues. Deletions cut 3 bases from V and 7 bases from J, with 15 bases between. CDR3 in DNA: TGTGCCACCAGTGATGCCCGCGGGGGGCAACAGCCCCAGCATTTT. Protein: CATSDARGGQQPQHF.

This sequence joins TRBV27 and TRBJ1-4; 7 bases are shared with TRBD1. V trimming: 0 bases; J trimming: 8 bases; junction bases outside the gene matches: 21. The CDR3 totals 20 residues. CDR1 and CDR2 (germline): MNHEY, SMNVEV (reference sequence). The chain's CDR3 is CASSLSAGSRNFKTGEKLFF. For the CDR3, the DNA is TGTGCCAGCAGTTTATCCGCAGGTTCAAGGAACTTTAAGACAGGGGAAAAACTGTTTTTT.